What follows describes a single T cell receptor (beta chain). What it binds is unknown. Lacking the conserved final phenylalanine or tryptophan, this CDR3 likely reflects a read error. It is unclear where the CDR3 begins or ends on the DNA, so no DNA is shown, and the CDR3 is as TCRdb lists it. Original analysis: Variation in CDR3 across clinicopathological groups served as the basis for constructing a distant-metastasis classifier in papillary thyroid cancer. TCRdb reprocessed the PCR reads via MiXCR. The V and J calls shown here were made by TCRdb, not taken from the authors' results. The data hold approximately 12,000 clones, with 30% to 35% observed a single time. The CDR3 region is 12 residues in length, termini included. Germline CDR1 SQVTM, CDR2 ANQGSEA. Each patient came to thyroid surgery without any prior treatment (of any kind). The source of the sample is a study of metastatic and nonmetastatic thyroid tumors. As for the study in general: Thyroid patients, malignant and benign, had repertoires compared across blood and tumor or nodule tissue. Whole-study results and caveats: Compared with benign nodules, malignant thyroid tumors were reported to have significantly higher TCR beta diversity in both blood and tumor.

Sequencing used tumor tissue. J is TRBJ1-2 and V is TRBV29-1; TRBD1, the table's D call, lacks a check against the DNA. The TCR was taken from a female donor with papillary thyroid cancer or a benign thyroid nodule (not recorded which). Some clones in this sample may be carry-over from other donors' samples. CDR3 in amino acids: CSVLQGDYGYNL.